One and the same sample provided the 28 T cell receptor beta chains below, sequenced in a study of neurological immune-mediated disorders. Each CDR3 protein is one row after TCRdb ran MiXCR on the 5' RACE reads. The profile shows around 23,000 distinct CDR3 sequences, 13% of them singletons. Sequencing was done on a sample of PBMCs. These receptor sequences come from a woman between 40 and 50 years old with HTLV-1-associated myelopathy (HAM/TSP).

This clonotype was detected many times. The rearrangement links TRBV6-5 to TRBJ2-1; D not resolved. CDR1 and CDR2 from the germline V gene are MNHEY and SVGAGI. Trimming removed 10 bases at V and 0 bases at J, with 16 bases between. CDR3 length: 15 amino acids. The CDR3 DNA sequence: TGTGCCACTCAAAGGCGTTTTAGCTCCTACAATGAGCAGTTCTTC. Translation gives CATQRRFSSYNEQFF.

The chain joins TRBV7-2 to TRBJ2-7; 8 bases fit TRBD2. The CDR3 consists of 19 residues. Germline V lookup: CDR1 SGHTA, CDR2 FQGNSA. V was pared by 4 bases and J by 1 base, with 18 bases of the junction left unmatched. This CDR3 is CASSSFRSRGGPNSYEQYF. The CDR3 DNA reads as TGTGCCAGCAGCTCCTTCCGAAGCCGCGGGGGGCCGAATTCCTACGAGCAGTACTTC.

This chain connects TRBV24-1 to TRBJ2-3; D might be TRBD1 or TRBD2, each matching 5 bases. CDR3 length: 13 amino acids. The germline V gene has CDR1 KGHDR and CDR2 SFDVKD. Trimming left V 4 bases short and J 1 base short, with 5 bases between. Written as DNA, the CDR3 is TGTGCCACCAGTGAGGGGGGCACAGATACGCAGTATTTT. This translates into CATSEGGTDTQYF.

For this clonotype: Since the CDR3 does not end with the conserved phenylalanine or tryptophan, this likely comes from a read error. This chain connects TRBV18 to TRBJ1-5; a possible D gene is TRBD1 (5 bases). V lost 3 bases, J lost 2 bases, and 8 bases lay in between. Germline V gene lookup returns CDR1 KGHSH and CDR2 LQKENI. This CDR3 region has 14 residues. The CDR3 is CASSPVQGNQPQHL. For the CDR3, the DNA is TGTGCCAGCTCACCGGTACAGGGCAATCAGCCCCAGCATCTT.

This clonotype has a count of ten or more. V gene TRBV29-1 combines with J gene TRBJ2-5; 7 bases map to TRBD1. Trimming at V came to 6 bases and at J to 3 bases, leaving 13 bases not matched to a gene. Germline-derived CDR1 and CDR2 are SQVTM and ANQGSEA. This CDR3 is 15 amino acids long. The CDR3 is CSVAEGQGVKETQYF. CDR3 DNA: TGCAGCGTCGCAGAAGGGCAGGGGGTAAAAGAGACCCAGTACTTC.

The table lists this clonotype with many counts. At one of its ends the junction is not consistent with the germline gene, which may arise from a read error. This chain joins TRBV5-5 and TRBJ1-1, with 7 positions matching TRBD1. This CDR3 is built from 13 residues. Per germline, CDR1 SGHKS and CDR2 YYEKEE (reference sequence). In nucleotides, the CDR3 is TGTGTCAGCAGCTTGGAACAGGGGACTGAAGCTTTCTTT. This sequence encodes CVSSLEQGTEAFF.

This clonotype was counted ten times or more. The CDR3 sequence: CASSSTSGGTGELFF. The CDR3 bases are TGTGCCAGCAGCTCGACTAGCGGAGGCACCGGGGAGCTGTTTTTT. The chain carries TRBV7-3 and TRBJ2-2, with TRBD2 identical over 9 bases. J lost 4 bases, V lost 4 bases, and 4 bases had no gene match. The CDR3 runs 15 residues. Germline assignment: CDR1 SGHTA and CDR2 FQGTGA.

This clonotype occurred many times. The J gene is TRBJ2-3, the V gene TRBV12-3 or TRBV12-4; D uncertain. With 3 bases removed from V and 4 bases from J, the gap between germline ends came to 5 bases. There are 12 residues in the CDR3. CDR3 sequence (DNA): TGTGCCAGCAGTTTTCAACCAGATACGCAGTATTTT. Its protein is CASSFQPDTQYF.

The rearrangement links TRBV21-1 to TRBJ1-5; the D call TRBD1 from the table was never checked on the DNA. TRBV21-1 is noted as a pseudogene. CDR3 size: 15 residues. For the CDR3, the DNA is TGTGCCAGCAGGACAGGGGACACTAGCAATCAGCCCCAGCATTTT. This translates into CASRTGDTSNQPQHF.

At least ten counts were recorded for this clonotype. The genes are TRBV4-3 and TRBJ1-2; TRBD1 matches at 7 bases. Trimming removed 1 base from V and 4 bases from J; junction bases left unmatched: 9. Germline CDR1 LGHNA, CDR2 YSLEER. CDR3 length equals 16 residues. The CDR3 sequence is CASSQVGEGAGYGYTF. In nucleotides, the CDR3 is TGCGCCAGCAGCCAAGTAGGGGAGGGGGCGGGCTATGGCTACACCTTC.

This clonotype was counted ten times or more. The chain has TRBV4-2 and TRBJ2-4; 9 bases map to TRBD2. The CDR3 consists of 15 residues. The ends lost 0 bases at V and 6 bases at J; junction bases unmatched: 3. CDR1 LGHNA and CDR2 YNFKEQ come from the germline V gene. CDR3 DNA: TGTGCCAGCAGCCAAGAAGGCGGGGGGGGAAACATTCAGTACTTC. Encoded protein: CASSQEGGGGNIQYF.

The chain couples TRBV12-5 to TRBJ1-1; possibly TRBD1 for D (6 bases). Trimming took 1 base from V and 0 from J, leaving 12 bases between them. The germline gives CDR1 LGHNT, CDR2 FRNRAP. The CDR3 consists of 16 residues. DNA of the CDR3: TGTGCTAGTGGTTTGGGATCACAGGGTATGAACACTGAAGCTTTCTTT. Residues: CASGLGSQGMNTEAFF.

The rearrangement links TRBV11-2 to TRBJ1-2, with no clear D. The CDR3 length is 15 residues. The V and J ends lost 2 bases and 2 bases respectively, with 12 bases between them. Germline V gene lookup returns CDR1 SGHAT and CDR2 FQNNGV. The CDR3 DNA sequence: TGTGCCAGCAGCTTACTGTGGACCGCGAACTATGGCTACACCTTC. As protein: CASSLLWTANYGYTF.

This chain links TRBV12-3 or TRBV12-4 with TRBJ2-3; a possible D gene is TRBD2 (5 bases). This CDR3 contains 14 residues. V was clipped by 4 bases and J by 4 bases, with 12 bases between them. The CDR3: CASSSAGAADTQYF. In DNA, the CDR3 is TGTGCCAGCAGTTCCGCGGGCGCGGCAGATACGCAGTATTTT.

Concerning this clonotype: A much larger clone lies a single base off, so this may be a read error. The gene calls are TRBV20-1 and TRBJ1-5, with D uncertain. The CDR3 totals 12 residues. Germline CDR1 and CDR2: DFQATT and SNEGSKA (reference sequence). The CDR3 DNA reads as TGCAGTGCTAGACGGGGTAATCAGCCCAAGCATTTT. Its protein product is CSARRGNQPKHF.

This clonotype was picked up many times. The chain couples TRBV6-1 to TRBJ2-4, with D possibly TRBD2 on 6 matching bases. The V and J ends lost 5 bases and 1 base respectively, with 15 bases between them. The CDR3 has 16 residues. The germline gives CDR1 MNHNS, CDR2 SASEGT. The CDR3, as DNA: TGTGCCAGCAGTCCGGAGCCGGGGAGGGCCAAAAACATTCAGTACTTC. It codes for CASSPEPGRAKNIQYF.

This clonotype occurred many times. V usage is TRBV5-1 and J usage is TRBJ2-1, with a tentative D call TRBD2 (5 bases). This CDR3 has 17 amino acids. Trimming took off 3 bases at V and 5 bases at J, with 21 bases between the two ends. The germline V gene encodes CDR1 SGHRS and CDR2 YFSETQ. CDR3 amino acids: CASSSLDGKGWDNEQFF. As DNA, the CDR3 is TGCGCCAGCAGCTCCTTGGACGGGAAGGGTTGGGACAATGAGCAGTTCTTC.

This clonotype came up many times. This sequence joins TRBV21-1 and TRBJ2-5; the listed D gene, TRBD1, was not tested against the DNA. TRBV21-1 is classified as a pseudogene. CDR3 length: 15 amino acids. The CDR3 loop is CASSKVGRGLETQYF. CDR3 bases: TGTGCCAGCAGCAAAGTCGGCAGGGGGCTTGAGACCCAGTACTTC.

This clonotype was seen repeatedly, ten times or more. The chain recombines TRBV5-1 with TRBJ2-3; the D is unclear. V was trimmed by 0 bases and J by 0 bases, leaving 11 bases between them. Per germline, CDR1 SGHRS and CDR2 YFSETQ. The CDR3 extends over 16 amino acids. The chain's CDR3 is CASSLEGRTSTDTQYF. The DNA for the CDR3 is TGCGCCAGCAGCTTGGAAGGTCGCACTAGCACAGATACGCAGTATTTT.

This clonotype was seen at least ten times. The V and J genes are TRBV24-1 and TRBJ2-5; 8 nucleotides match TRBD1. Germline CDR1 reads KGHDR; CDR2 reads SFDVKD. The trim removed 3 bases at V and 5 bases at J, leaving 7 bases unmatched. The CDR3 spans 15 residues. In nucleotides, the CDR3 is TGTGCCACCAGTGATCGCAGGGGGCTGGGGGAGACCCAGTACTTC. It specifies CATSDRRGLGETQYF.

This chain connects TRBV6-5 to TRBJ2-2; 9 bases are shared with TRBD2. Germline V gene data show CDR1 as MNHEY and CDR2 as SVGAGI. The trim removed 0 bases at V and 6 bases at J, leaving 5 bases unmatched. The CDR3 spans 16 residues. CDR3 sequence: CASSYSGSGGPGELFF. The CDR3 coding sequence is TGTGCCAGCAGTTACTCCGGTAGCGGGGGCCCCGGGGAGCTGTTTTTT.

Comment on this clonotype: It is unclear where the CDR3 begins or ends on the DNA, so no DNA is shown, and the CDR3 is as TCRdb lists it. The CDR3: CASSFYICSAGGLAGSSTDTQYF. V gene TRBV5-6 combines with J gene TRBJ2-3; whether TRBD2, the table's D call, matches the DNA was not checked. Germline assignment: CDR1 SGHDT and CDR2 YYEEEE. Including both end residues, the CDR3 is 23 amino acids long.

This clonotype was picked up many times. V and J are TRBV10-2 and TRBJ2-3; tentatively, D is TRBD1 (5 bases). The CDR3 contains 14 residues. The germline V gene has CDR1 WSHSY and CDR2 SAAADI. V was pared by 6 bases and J by 1 base, with 11 bases between. Here the CDR3 reads CASRDWGGTDTQYF. In DNA, the CDR3 is TGCGCCAGCAGAGACTGGGGCGGCACAGATACGCAGTATTTT.

This clonotype has a count of ten or more. The chain is built from TRBV12-3 or TRBV12-4 and TRBJ2-3, with 7 bases lining up with TRBD2. The V and J ends lost 10 bases and 1 base, in that order; junction bases with no gene match: 2. The CDR3 is made up of 12 amino acids. The CDR3 spells CAIRGGTDTQYF. DNA of the CDR3: TGTGCCATCCGGGGGGGCACAGATACGCAGTATTTT.

This clonotype was detected ten times or more. This sequence joins TRBV7-9 and TRBJ2-5, with 9 bases matching TRBD2. The J segment lost 6 bases and the V segment lost 1 base, leaving 6 bases of the junction unmatched. The length of the CDR3 is 15 residues. Per germline, CDR1 SEHNR and CDR2 FQNEAQ (reference sequence). CDR3 nucleotide sequence: TGTGCCAGCAGCTTAGGCGGGGGGGCCGGACAGACCCAGTACTTC. As protein: CASSLGGGAGQTQYF.

The chain couples TRBV12-3 or TRBV12-4 to TRBJ2-1; possible D gene TRBD1, 5 bases. The CDR3 is 13 amino acids. The germline V and J ends were trimmed by 6 bases and 4 bases, with 10 bases remaining between them. CDR3 DNA sequence: TGTGCCAGCAGCTCACAGGTTTACAATGAGCAGTTCTTC. Translation: CASSSQVYNEQFF.

This clonotype is medium-sized in the sample. This rearrangement joins TRBV20-1 to TRBJ2-1, with 8 bases identical to TRBD2. This CDR3 is built from 14 residues. J gave up 7 bases and V 5 bases, and 10 bases lay outside the gene matches. Germline V gene data show CDR1 as DFQATT and CDR2 as SNEGSKA (reference sequence). The CDR3 reads CSALHSGKGNEQFF. The CDR3 DNA sequence: TGCAGTGCTCTACATAGCGGGAAAGGAAATGAGCAGTTCTTC.

At least ten counts were recorded for this clonotype. This chain links TRBV20-1 with TRBJ2-1; TRBD2 is a possible D gene (9 bases). The CDR3 spans 23 residues. Germline V CDR1 and CDR2: DFQATT, SNEGSKA (reference sequence). V was cut by 6 bases and J by 2 bases, with 41 bases left in between. The CDR3 is CSARGQGVTVSGGAWNAYNEQFF. The CDR3 DNA is TGCAGTGCCCGCGGACAGGGTGTTACAGTTAGCGGGGGCGCTTGGAACGCCTACAATGAGCAGTTCTTC.